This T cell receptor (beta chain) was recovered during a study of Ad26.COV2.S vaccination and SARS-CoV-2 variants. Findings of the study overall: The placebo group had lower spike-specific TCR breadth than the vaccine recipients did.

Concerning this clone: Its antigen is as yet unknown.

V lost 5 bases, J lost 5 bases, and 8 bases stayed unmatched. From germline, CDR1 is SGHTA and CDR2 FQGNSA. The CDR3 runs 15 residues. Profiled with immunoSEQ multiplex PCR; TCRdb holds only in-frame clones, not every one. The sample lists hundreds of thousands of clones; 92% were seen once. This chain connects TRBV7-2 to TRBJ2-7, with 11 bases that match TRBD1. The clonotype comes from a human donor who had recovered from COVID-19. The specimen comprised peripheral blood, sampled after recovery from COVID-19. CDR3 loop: CASSPRTGGTNEQYF. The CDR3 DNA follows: TGTGCCAGCAGCCCGCGGACAGGGGGCACGAACGAGCAGTACTTC.